Listed here are 20 T cell receptor beta chains from one sample, sequenced in a study of blood T cell repertoires in COVID-19 (TCRdb year 2020). Library preparation used the immunoSEQ multiplex PCR assay. TCRdb limited this immuneACCESS table to in-frame rearrangements with V and J called. A share of clones is missing; checked studies link under half to unresolved V genes, and the rest is unexplained. The sample records 130,000 to 150,000 clones, around 78% of which are singletons. The ten most abundant clones make up approximately 2% of the sample. The sample consisted of peripheral blood. The receptor set was obtained from a woman aged 55-69 years with acute or convalescent COVID-19.

The V call is TRBV25-1, the J call TRBJ2-7; TRBD2 aligns across 7 bases. Trimming took 1 base from V and 9 from J; bases not matched to a gene: 6. CDR1 MGHDK and CDR2 SYGVNS come from the germline V gene. This CDR3 has 13 amino acids. Here the CDR3 reads CASSEWEGFRQYF. CDR3 bases: TGTGCCAGCAGTGAATGGGAGGGGTTTAGGCAGTACTTC.

The J gene is TRBJ1-2, the V gene TRBV28, with 8 bases that match TRBD1. The junction had 8 bases not matched to a gene; V was cut back by 6 bases and J by 8 bases. The CDR3 sequence is 13 residues long. Germline-derived CDR1 and CDR2 are MDHEN and SYDVKM. The CDR3 spells CASREDRVNGYTF. The CDR3 DNA follows: TGTGCCAGCAGAGAGGACAGGGTAAACGGCTACACCTTC.

V is TRBV10-3 and J is TRBJ2-1, with D maybe TRBD2 (5 bases). The germline CDR1 and CDR2 sequences are ENHRY and SYGVKD. V dropped 6 bases and J dropped 5 bases, with 23 bases sitting between them. The CDR3 runs 17 residues. The DNA for the CDR3 is TGTGCCATCAGAAGCTCCTCGGAGGTGTCGCCTCACAATGAGCAGTTCTTC. The encoded protein is CAIRSSSEVSPHNEQFF.

The V gene is TRBV4-1, the J gene TRBJ2-1, with 10 nucleotides matching TRBD2. V shed 4 bases, J shed 4 bases, and the junction held 4 bases outside the gene matches. The CDR3 loop spans 15 amino acids. Germline CDR1 reads MGHRA; CDR2 reads YSYEKL. The CDR3 region has the DNA TGCGCCAGCAGCCCCCAACTAGCGGGGTACAATGAGCAGTTCTTC. Its protein product is CASSPQLAGYNEQFF.

This chain joins TRBV29-1 and TRBJ2-4; maybe TRBD1 (6 bases). The CDR3 consists of 12 residues. Germline V gives CDR1 SQVTM, CDR2 ANQGSEA. Trimming removed 1 base at V and 7 bases at J, with 8 bases between. The CDR3 is CSVEGQGNIQYF. As DNA, the CDR3 is TGCAGCGTTGAAGGCCAGGGGAACATTCAGTACTTC.

The V gene is TRBV9, the J gene TRBJ1-3, with D possibly TRBD1 on 5 matching bases. Germline V CDR1 and CDR2: SGDLS, YYNGEE. This CDR3 comprises 17 residues. With 0 bases removed from V and 0 bases from J, the gap between germline ends came to 13 bases. The DNA of the CDR3 is TGTGCCAGCAGCGTAGCTGGAGGGACTGACTCTGGAAACACCATATATTTT. Translated, it gives CASSVAGGTDSGNTIYF. Variable domain in full (rest from reference TRBV9 and TRBJ1-3): DSGVTQTPKHLITATGQRVTLRCSPRSGDLSVYWYQQSLDQGLQFLIQYYNGEERAKGNILERFSAQQFPDLHSELNLSSLELGDSALYFCASSVAGGTDSGNTIYFGEGSWLTVV.

The chain uses TRBV6-5 and TRBJ1-2, with D unresolved. The CDR3 is made up of 13 amino acids. The germline CDR1 and CDR2 sequences are MNHEY and SVGAGI. Trimming left V 8 bases short and J 8 bases short, with 18 bases between. In DNA, the CDR3 is TGTGCCAGCGTGGCGGGAAATTTGGACGGCTACACCTTC. Encoded protein: CASVAGNLDGYTF.

A word on this clone: Other DNA variants within this sample encode the same CDR3. The V call is TRBV27, the J call TRBJ2-7; TRBD2 matches 12 bases. Per germline, CDR1 MNHEY and CDR2 SMNVEV (reference sequence). The CDR3 spans 15 residues. The ends lost 5 bases at V and 2 bases at J; junction bases unmatched: 4. The chain's CDR3 is CASSKGLAGTYEQYF. CDR3 DNA sequence: TGTGCCAGCAGTAAGGGACTAGCGGGTACCTACGAGCAGTACTTC.

The chain carries TRBV6-5 and TRBJ2-7; 9 bases align to TRBD2. The CDR3 extends over 14 amino acids. V lost 10 bases and J lost 2; bases outside the gene matches: 9. Per germline, CDR1 MNHEY and CDR2 SVGAGI. In DNA, the CDR3 is TGTGCCACGAGAGAGACTAGCGGTCCCTACGAGCAGTACTTC. Translation: CATRETSGPYEQYF.

The V call is TRBV10-1, the J call TRBJ2-3, with TRBD2 matching over 7 bases. Germline CDR1 reads WNHNN; CDR2 reads SYGVQD (reference sequence). The CDR3 is 14 amino acids. The ends lost 4 bases at V and 4 bases at J; junction bases unmatched: 5. The CDR3 loop is CASSGSGYSDTQYF. The CDR3 bases are TGCGCCAGCAGTGGTAGCGGGTACTCAGATACGCAGTATTTT.

The V call is TRBV5-1, the J call TRBJ2-2; 7 bases align to TRBD1. This CDR3 spans 15 amino acids. V gave up 4 bases and J gave up 0 bases; unmatched junction bases: 3. Germline-derived CDR1 and CDR2 are SGHRS and YFSETQ. The CDR3 nucleotides read TGCGCCAGCAGCCTACAGGGGACGAACACCGGGGAGCTGTTTTTT. Amino acid sequence: CASSLQGTNTGELFF.

In DNA form, the CDR3 reads TGTGCCACGTCGCTAGATCTGAAAGAGACCCAGTACTTC. This sequence encodes CATSLDLKETQYF. The genes are TRBV2 and TRBJ2-5; D unclear. The CDR3 covers 13 residues. The ends were cut back, 10 bases at V and 3 bases at J, with 15 bases in the middle. Germline CDR1 and CDR2: SNHLY and FYNNEI.

This chain joins TRBV9 and TRBJ2-2; TRBD2 might be the D (5 bases). V dropped 6 bases and J dropped 1 base, with 7 bases sitting between them. CDR1 SGDLS and CDR2 YYNGEE come from the germline V gene. This CDR3 comprises 13 residues. The CDR3: CASTRGNTGELFF. Here the CDR3 DNA reads TGTGCCAGCACCCGGGGGAACACCGGGGAGCTGTTTTTT.

This clone appeared many times. The chain uses TRBV7-9 and TRBJ2-1; D gene uncertain. CDR1 is SEHNR and CDR2 is FQNEAQ in the germline V gene (reference sequence). Trimming pared 8 bases from V and 9 bases from J, leaving 8 bases between. The CDR3 length is 10 residues. This CDR3 reads CASQFGEQFF. As DNA, the CDR3 is TGTGCCAGCCAGTTTGGTGAGCAGTTCTTC.

V is TRBV24-1 and J is TRBJ2-1; the D gene is possibly TRBD2 (7 bases). Germline CDR1 KGHDR, CDR2 SFDVKD. With 1 base removed from V and 11 bases from J, the gap between germline ends came to 8 bases. The CDR3 totals 12 residues. Written as DNA, the CDR3 is TGTGCCACCAGTGATTTCGGGGGGCAGCAGTTCTTC. Its translation: CATSDFGGQQFF.

The rearrangement uses TRBV7-3 and TRBJ2-3; D not certain. CDR1 and CDR2 from the germline V gene are SGHTA and FQGTGA. Trimming shortened V by 5 bases and J by 0 bases, and 12 bases separated the two germline ends. CDR3 size: 15 residues. The CDR3 DNA sequence: TGTGCCAGCAGCGATACCCCTAGGAGCACAGATACGCAGTATTTT. Translated, it gives CASSDTPRSTDTQYF.

The J gene is TRBJ1-2, the V gene TRBV28; 9 bases map to TRBD1. The V gene's germline CDR1 is MDHEN and CDR2 SYDVKM. J was trimmed by 4 bases and V by 4 bases; bases with no gene match: 10. CDR3 size: 16 residues. In DNA form, the CDR3 reads TGTGCCAGCAGTTCTCCGGGACAGGGAAAAGGCTATGGCTACACCTTC. It encodes CASSSPGQGKGYGYTF.

The gene calls are TRBV7-9 and TRBJ1-5, with 7 nucleotides matching TRBD1. CDR1 is SEHNR and CDR2 is FQNEAQ in the germline V gene (reference sequence). The CDR3 is made up of 14 amino acids. The V segment lost 4 bases and the J segment 2 bases; nucleotides outside the gene matches: 2. The CDR3 loop reads CASSSDRGNQPQHF. The DNA of the CDR3 is TGTGCCAGCAGCTCAGACAGGGGCAATCAGCCCCAGCATTTT.

The chain uses TRBV29-1 and TRBJ2-1; no clear D. Trimming removed 2 bases at V and 4 bases at J, with 3 bases between. Germline V gene data show CDR1 as SQVTM and CDR2 as ANQGSEA. CDR3 size: 11 residues. CDR3 bases: TGCAGCGTTGAACTATACAATGAGCAGTTCTTC. This codes for CSVELYNEQFF.

This clone was seen a single time. The rearrangement uses TRBV28 and TRBJ2-1, with 7 bases lining up with TRBD2. Per germline, CDR1 MDHEN and CDR2 SYDVKM. V lost 5 bases and J lost 0; bases outside the gene matches: 10. The CDR3 runs to 17 residues. The CDR3 nucleotides read TGTGCCAGCAGTCCCCCCCTAGCGGATAGCTCCTACAATGAGCAGTTCTTC. Its translation is CASSPPLADSSYNEQFF.